This record covers a single T cell receptor beta chain. Its specificity is unknown. From germline, CDR1 is MGHRA and CDR2 YSYEKL. Trimming pared 0 bases from V and 7 bases from J, leaving 6 bases between. The CDR3 extends over 12 amino acids. It was with 60 Vbeta and 13 Jbeta primers that the PCR ran. Here immunoSEQ multiplex PCR was the method, and the copy in TCRdb shows in-frame clones only, minus some. The sample carries under 45,000 clones, under 65% recorded once. This specimen belongs to a study of cytomegalovirus exposure and HLA in healthy donors. General study results and limits: It was only CMV serostatus that was available as immune exposure information. Reports state that TCR beta sequences accurately predicted most subjects' HLA-A and HLA-B alleles. The listing of 160 or so TCR beta chains classed them as cytomegalovirus-associated.

The V gene is TRBV4-1, the J gene TRBJ2-5; no firm D call. Sequencing was performed on PBMCs. This TCR came from a human donor in good health. The CDR3 DNA reads TGCGCCAGCAGCCAAGATCACTTGACCCAGTACTTC. It encodes CASSQDHLTQYF.